Sequencing of this T cell receptor beta chain was carried out in a study of CXCR3-negative and CXCR3-positive naive CD8 T cells (dated by TCRdb to about 2019). In terms of the full investigation: In total, around 150 million TRB reads were obtained, or roughly 1.5 +/- 0.3 million reads per library. Diversity and physicochemical repertoire analyses covered about a dozen donors pooled from two independent experiments. The TRBV-TRBJ cluster analysis covered naive subsets from 5 or 6 donors and memory cells from 3 donors. On the study overall, not on this receptor specifically: Similar TRBV-TRBJ usage was shown by naive CXCR3-negative and CXCR3-positive cells from the same donor, whereas distinct patterns were shown by memory cells. Freshly isolated PBMCs were used for most assays because CXCR3 expression partially decreased after cryopreservation. TRB CDR3s from CXCR3-positive naive cells showed higher hydrophobicity (lower Kidera factor 4), lower energy, and higher strength and volume indices than CXCR3-negative naive cells. Both naive subsets had comparably high repertoire diversity, while memory CD8+ T cells had much lower repertoire diversity. Because surface CD5, which is linked to self-reactivity in mice, was comparable between the naive subsets, TCR interaction strength was also inferred from TRB CDR3 physicochemical properties.

For every CD8+ T cell subset, 300,000 cells were flow-sorted straight into RLT lysis buffer, and each subset was sorted in triplicate. To exclude memory contaminants, naive CD8+ T cells were stringently defined as CD45RO-CCR7+CD27+CD95-. Peripheral blood mononuclear cells were isolated from buffy coats using standard density gradient centrifugation. Naive CXCR3-negative and CXCR3-positive CD8+ T cells were flow-sorted on a FACSAria III. An RNeasy Mini Kit was used to extract total RNA from the sorted cells. Sequenced using a NextSeq 550. The Human TCR Profiling Kit (MiLaboratory) was used to prepare UMI-labeled 5' RACE TRB cDNA libraries. The full amount of extracted RNA was used for cDNA synthesis, and the full amount of resulting cDNA was used for PCR amplification. Libraries were prepared in parallel using an identical number of PCR cycles. In the source study's methods: With a requirement of at least two reads per UMI, MIGEC and MiXCR extracted about 50,000 +/- 10,000 unique UMI-labeled TRB cDNA molecules per library. On average, about 40,000 +/- 10,000 functional in-frame TRB CDR3 nucleotide clonotypes lacking stop codons were found per library. After each sample was downsampled to 5000 UMI-labeled TRB molecules, VDJtools was used to calculate diversity metrics such as normalized Shannon-Wiener and Chao1. Clonotype-size-weighted physicochemical properties of the central five CDR3 residues (interaction energy, strength, volume and Kidera factor 4) were computed in VDJtools. Following TCRdb reprocessing, every CDR3 protein sequence forms one entry, and DNA is not provided. These V and J calls originate from TCRdb's pipeline instead of the authors' own analysis. This sample's table contains 55,000 to 75,000 distinct CDR3 sequences. Of the sample, 0.71% is held by the ten largest clones.

As to this clonotype: What this receptor recognizes is not known.

CDR1 SGDLS and CDR2 YYNGEE are derived from the germline V gene. The CDR3, from cysteine to phenylalanine, totals 13 residues. The record lacks a DNA sequence. Recombination linked TRBV9 to TRBJ1-1; TCRdb returns TRBD1, unconfirmable since there is no DNA. Sample: naive CXCR3+ CD8+ T cells from blood. The cell subset or site label on this specimen signifies: CD45RO-CCR7+CD27+CD95- naive CD8+ T cells expressing CXCR3 (TNR3+). The receptor was derived from a human donor in good health. Some clones in this sample may be carry-over from other donors' samples. The CDR3 region reads CASSAQGGTEAFF.